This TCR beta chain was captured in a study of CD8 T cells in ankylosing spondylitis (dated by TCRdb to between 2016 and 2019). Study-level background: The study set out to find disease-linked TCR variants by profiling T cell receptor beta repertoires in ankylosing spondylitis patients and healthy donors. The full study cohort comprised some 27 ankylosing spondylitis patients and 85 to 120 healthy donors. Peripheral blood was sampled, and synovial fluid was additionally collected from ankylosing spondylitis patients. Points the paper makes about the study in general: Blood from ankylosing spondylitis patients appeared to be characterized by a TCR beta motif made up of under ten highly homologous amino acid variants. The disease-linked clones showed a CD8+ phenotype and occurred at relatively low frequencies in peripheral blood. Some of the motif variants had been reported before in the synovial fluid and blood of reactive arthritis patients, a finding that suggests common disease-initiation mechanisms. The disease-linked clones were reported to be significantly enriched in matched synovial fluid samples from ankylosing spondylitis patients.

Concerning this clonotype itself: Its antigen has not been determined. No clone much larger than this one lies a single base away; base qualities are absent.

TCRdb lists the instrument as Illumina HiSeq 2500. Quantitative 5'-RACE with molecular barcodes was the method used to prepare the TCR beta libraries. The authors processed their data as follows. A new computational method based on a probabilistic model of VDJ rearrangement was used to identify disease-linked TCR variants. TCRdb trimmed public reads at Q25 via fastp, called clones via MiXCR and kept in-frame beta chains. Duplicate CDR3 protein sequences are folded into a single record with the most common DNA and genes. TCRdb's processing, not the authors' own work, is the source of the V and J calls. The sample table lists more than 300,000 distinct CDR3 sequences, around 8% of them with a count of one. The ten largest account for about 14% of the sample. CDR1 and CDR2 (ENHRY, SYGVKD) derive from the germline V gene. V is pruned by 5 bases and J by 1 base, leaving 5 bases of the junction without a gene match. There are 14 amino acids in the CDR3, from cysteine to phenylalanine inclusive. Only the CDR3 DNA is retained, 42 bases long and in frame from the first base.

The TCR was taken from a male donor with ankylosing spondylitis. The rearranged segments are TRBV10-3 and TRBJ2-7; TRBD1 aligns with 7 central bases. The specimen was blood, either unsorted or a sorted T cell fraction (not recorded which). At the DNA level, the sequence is TGTGCCATCAGTCGACAGGGATCGTCCTACGAGCAGTACTTC. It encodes CAISRQGSSYEQYF.